Below, 32 T cell receptor beta chains from the same sample are listed, as sequenced in a study of blood T cell repertoires in COVID-19. Produced via immunoSEQ multiplex PCR; TCRdb's table is partial and in-frame only. The repertoire has tens of thousands of clones, roughly nine tenths of them found once; the top ten carry roughly 10%. Sequencing input: peripheral blood. The source of these receptors is a human donor in a cohort sampled during active COVID-19.

The gene calls are TRBV3-1 (or the pseudogene TRBV3-2) and TRBJ2-1; TRBD2 aligns across 12 bases. The CDR3 is made up of 16 amino acids. The V gene's germline CDR1 is LGHDT and CDR2 YNNKEL (reference sequence). V was clipped by 2 bases and J by 4 bases; unmatched bases: 3. The CDR3 sequence: CASSQRTSGVYNEQFF. CDR3 in DNA: TGTGCCAGCAGCCAAAGGACTAGCGGGGTGTACAATGAGCAGTTCTTC.

The chain has TRBV18 and TRBJ2-1; D unclear. The CDR3 is 13 residues long. The germline V gene has CDR1 KGHSH and CDR2 LQKENI. V was pared by 1 base and J by 6 bases, with 7 bases between. The CDR3 bases are TGTGCCAGCTCACCACAGAGTCGCAATGAGCAGTTCTTC. Translation gives CASSPQSRNEQFF.

V usage is TRBV10-3 and J usage is TRBJ1-1, with unresolved D. This CDR3 is built from 14 residues. The ends were cut back, 10 bases at V and 3 bases at J, with 18 bases in the middle. The germline V gene encodes CDR1 ENHRY and CDR2 SYGVKD. CDR3 amino acids: CASRPREMDTEAFF. DNA for the CDR3: TGTGCCAGTCGCCCACGGGAGATGGACACTGAAGCTTTCTTT.

The gene calls are TRBV3-1 (or the pseudogene TRBV3-2) and TRBJ2-7, with 9 bases that match TRBD2. The CDR3 loop spans 15 amino acids. The germline CDR1 and CDR2 sequences are LGHDT and YNNKEL (reference sequence). V shed 4 bases and J 9 bases; nucleotides not matched to a gene: 13. The CDR3 bases are TGTGCCAGCAGCCCAAGGACTAGCGCTCTTTCATGGCAGTACTTC. Its protein is CASSPRTSALSWQYF.

The chain combines TRBV12-3 or TRBV12-4 with TRBJ1-5; D might be TRBD1 (5 bases). The CDR3 runs 13 residues. V gave up 2 bases and J gave up 7 bases, with 9 bases separating them. CDR3 sequence (DNA): TGTGCCAGCAGTTTAAAAGGGGCCCAGCCCCAGCATTTT. This gives the protein CASSLKGAQPQHF.

This clone was detected a few times. V usage is TRBV19 and J usage is TRBJ2-4; TRBD2 agrees at 7 bases. With V trimmed by 9 bases and J by 6 bases, 11 bases remained unmatched. The CDR3 extends over 14 amino acids. Germline CDR1 is LNHDA and CDR2 is SQIVND (reference sequence). In nucleotides, the CDR3 is TGTGCCAGCCAGAGGGGAGGGCCGGGAAACATTCAGTACTTC. It yields the protein CASQRGGPGNIQYF. Based on the CDR3 plus reference TRBV19 and TRBJ2-4, the full variable domain is DGGITQSPKYLFRKEGQNVTLSCEQNLNHDAMYWYRQDPGQGLRLIYYSQIVNDFQKGDIAEGYSVSREKKESFPLTVTSAQKNPTAFYLCASQRGGPGNIQYFGAGTRLSVL.

This chain uses TRBV18 with TRBJ2-3; TRBD2 agrees at 13 bases. Germline V gene sequence: CDR1 KGHSH, CDR2 LQKENI. V trimming: 1 base; J trimming: 6 bases; junction bases outside the gene matches: 13. This CDR3 comprises 19 residues. The CDR3 spells CASSPRTSGTSGISDTQYF. CDR3 coding DNA: TGTGCCAGCTCACCACGAACCTCCGGGACTAGCGGGATATCTGATACGCAGTATTTT.

This chain links TRBV30 with TRBJ1-1; 11 nucleotides match TRBD1. The ends lost 5 bases at V and 7 bases at J; junction bases unmatched: 12. CDR1 and CDR2 (germline): GTSNPN, SVGIG (reference sequence). The CDR3 covers 15 residues. Here the CDR3 DNA reads TGTGCCTGGTACGAGCCTTCCGGGACAGGGGGTGAAGCTTTCTTT. This translates into CAWYEPSGTGGEAFF. Full variable domain (remainder filled in from reference TRBV30 and TRBJ1-1): SQTIHQWPATLVQPVGSPLSLECTVEGTSNPNLYWYRQAAGRGLQLLFYSVGIGQISSEVPQNLSASRPQDRQFILSSKKLLLSDSGFYLCAWYEPSGTGGEAFFGQGTRLTVV.

The V gene is TRBV6-4, the J gene TRBJ2-3; 7 positions match TRBD2. V gave up 5 bases and J gave up 4 bases; unmatched junction bases: 9. Germline V gene lookup returns CDR1 MRHNA and CDR2 SNTAGT. The CDR3 length is 15 residues. In DNA form, the CDR3 reads TGTGCCAGCAGTCGAAGCGGGGTCGGAGCAGATACGCAGTATTTT. This sequence encodes CASSRSGVGADTQYF.

The V gene is TRBV13, the J gene TRBJ2-2, with D perhaps matching TRBD1 (8 bases). In germline, CDR1 is PRHDT, CDR2 FYEKMQ (reference sequence). The CDR3 is made up of 15 amino acids. Trimming left V 4 bases short and J 4 bases short, with 13 bases between. The CDR3 DNA reads as TGTGCCAGCAGCTCAAACAGGGGGGGCACCGGGGAGCTGTTTTTT. Its translation: CASSSNRGGTGELFF. The full variable domain, its missing parts supplied by reference TRBV13 and TRBJ2-2, is AAGVIQSPRHLIKEKRETATLKCYPIPRHDTVYWYQQGPGQDPQFLISFYEKMQSDKGSIPDRFSAQQFSDYHSELNMSSLELGDSALYFCASSSNRGGTGELFFGEGSRLTVL.

This clone was seen only once. The chain links TRBV3-1 (or the pseudogene TRBV3-2) to TRBJ1-5; D is unresolved. The germline gives CDR1 LGHDT, CDR2 YNNKEL (reference sequence). CDR3 size: 13 residues. V lost 4 bases to trimming and J lost 6 bases, with 10 bases between them. CDR3 region: CASSRALGQPQHF. The DNA for the CDR3 is TGTGCCAGCAGCCGTGCCCTCGGTCAGCCCCAGCATTTT.

The V gene is TRBV5-1, the J gene TRBJ1-3, with unresolved D. Per germline, CDR1 SGHRS and CDR2 YFSETQ. V dropped 0 bases and J dropped 0 bases, with 7 bases sitting between them. CDR3 length: 15 amino acids. DNA of the CDR3: TGCGCCAGCAGCTTGGTGGGCCTCTCTGGAAACACCATATATTTT. Protein: CASSLVGLSGNTIYF. Using reference TRBV5-1 and TRBJ1-3 for the parts outside the CDR3, the full variable domain is KAGVTQTPRYLIKTRGQQVTLSCSPISGHRSVSWYQQTPGQGLQFLFEYFSETQRNKGNFPGRFSGRQFSNSRSEMNVSTLELGDSALYLCASSLVGLSGNTIYFGEGSWLTVV.

The rearrangement links TRBV18 to TRBJ2-1; D unclear. This CDR3 spans 16 amino acids. V was trimmed by 3 bases and J by 0 bases, leaving 12 bases between them. CDR1 is KGHSH, CDR2 LQKENI, per germline. The CDR3 region has the DNA TGTGCCAGCTCACCGCGTCGACTGAACTCCTACAATGAGCAGTTCTTC. Translated, it gives CASSPRRLNSYNEQFF.

CDR3 DNA: TGTGCCAGCAGCCGGGACACCGCGATTTATAATTCACCCCTCCACTTT. Translated: CASSRDTAIYNSPLHF. The rearrangement links TRBV27 to TRBJ1-6; D perhaps matches TRBD1 (6 bases). Germline CDR1 MNHEY, CDR2 SMNVEV (reference sequence). The CDR3 spans 16 residues. V was cut by 6 bases and J by 4 bases, with 16 bases left in between.

The rearrangement links TRBV2 to TRBJ2-7; D possibly corresponds to TRBD2 (5 bases). This CDR3 has 12 amino acids. Germline CDR1 SNHLY, CDR2 FYNNEI. Trimming left V 6 bases short and J 3 bases short, with 9 bases between. The CDR3 protein is CASRISDYEQYF. CDR3 sequence (DNA): TGTGCCAGCAGAATTAGCGACTACGAGCAGTACTTC.

J is TRBJ1-2 and V is TRBV19, with a tentative D call TRBD1 (6 bases). Between the trimmed V and J ends, which lost 5 bases and 8 bases, there was a span of 15 bases. CDR1 and CDR2 from the germline V gene are LNHDA and SQIVND (reference sequence). The CDR3 loop spans 13 amino acids. The CDR3 is CASSEGGGSGYTF. In nucleotides, the CDR3 is TGTGCCAGTAGTGAGGGAGGGGGATCCGGCTACACCTTC.

This rearrangement joins TRBV2 to TRBJ2-7; D possibly corresponds to TRBD1 (6 bases). Germline V CDR1 and CDR2: SNHLY, FYNNEI. This CDR3 comprises 13 residues. V was cut by 8 bases and J by 3 bases, with 14 bases left in between. In nucleotides, the CDR3 is TGTGCCAGCCGTCTGGACAGCCACTACGAGCAGTACTTC. Translating it yields CASRLDSHYEQYF.

The chain employs TRBV18 and TRBJ2-7, with 8 positions matching TRBD2. CDR3 length: 15 amino acids. Unmatched junction bases numbered 12, after V lost 5 bases and J lost 6 bases. Germline V lookup: CDR1 KGHSH, CDR2 LQKENI. Written as DNA, the CDR3 is TGTGCCAGCTCAGTCAATCCGGGACTAGATGTCGAGCAGTACTTC. Translated, it gives CASSVNPGLDVEQYF.

The J gene is TRBJ2-1, the V gene TRBV6-4, with 10 bases matching TRBD2. Germline V gene lookup returns CDR1 MRHNA and CDR2 SNTAGT. This CDR3 contains 18 residues. V was pared by 5 bases and J by 5 bases, with 15 bases of the junction left unmatched. In DNA form, the CDR3 reads TGTGCCAGCAGTTGCTTCCTCATTAGGACTAGCGGTAACAATGAGCAGTTCTTC. Its protein product is CASSCFLIRTSGNNEQFF.

As for this clone: Other DNA sequences in this sample translate to the same CDR3. The rearrangement links TRBV28 to TRBJ1-2; TRBD1 matches 12 bases. J was trimmed by 8 bases and V by 8 bases; bases with no gene match: 21. The CDR3 spans 18 residues. CDR1 is MDHEN, CDR2 SYDVKM, per germline. The CDR3 protein is CASSVTIRDRGQVVGYTF. The CDR3 DNA reads TGTGCCAGCTCCGTTACAATTCGGGACAGGGGGCAAGTAGTAGGCTACACCTTC.

The gene calls are TRBV19 and TRBJ2-1; 7 bases agree with TRBD2. Unmatched junction bases numbered 5, after V lost 6 bases and J lost 0 bases. The V gene's germline CDR1 is LNHDA and CDR2 SQIVND (reference sequence). This CDR3 contains 15 residues. CDR3 DNA sequence: TGTGCCAGTAGCCGCCGCGGGAGCTCCTACAATGAGCAGTTCTTC. Its translation: CASSRRGSSYNEQFF.

V and J are TRBV6-5 and TRBJ1-2, with TRBD1 matching 8 bases. Germline V gives CDR1 MNHEY, CDR2 SVGAGI. CDR3 length equals 15 residues. Trimming took 6 bases from V and 7 from J; bases not matched to a gene: 13. CDR3 protein: CASRTPDRDLLGYTF. The CDR3 DNA is TGTGCCAGCAGAACACCGGACAGGGACCTGCTTGGCTACACCTTC.

The chain combines TRBV7-2 with TRBJ2-7; 13 bases match TRBD2. The trim removed 5 bases at V and 7 bases at J, leaving 8 bases unmatched. Germline V gene data show CDR1 as SGHTA and CDR2 as FQGNSA. The CDR3 has 15 residues. DNA for the CDR3: TGTGCCAGCAGCAACGGACTAGCGGGAGAGAGGGAGCAGTACTTC. Translating gives CASSNGLAGEREQYF.

The V call is TRBV5-8, the J call TRBJ2-6; no clear D gene. Germline V lookup: CDR1 SGHTS, CDR2 YDEGEE. With 2 bases removed from V and 2 bases from J, the gap between germline ends came to 5 bases. The CDR3 totals 14 residues. CDR3 sequence: CASSFPAGANVLTF. In nucleotides, the CDR3 is TGTGCCAGCAGCTTCCCTGCTGGGGCCAACGTCCTGACTTTC.

The chain combines TRBV11-3 with TRBJ2-3; D not certain. V was cut by 4 bases and J by 6 bases, with 5 bases left in between. CDR3 length: 11 amino acids. Germline-derived CDR1 and CDR2 are SGHNT and YENEEA. CDR3 in DNA: TGTGCCAGCAGCTCCGCGGATACGCAGTATTTT. Its translation: CASSSADTQYF.

V gene TRBV7-9 combines with J gene TRBJ2-6; no reliable D call. V was shortened by 2 bases and J by 2 bases, with 7 bases between the two germline ends. This CDR3 region has 15 residues. Germline V CDR1 and CDR2: SEHNR, FQNEAQ (reference sequence). In DNA, the CDR3 is TGTGCCAGCAGCTTATACAACCCTGGGGCCAACGTCCTGACTTTC. As protein: CASSLYNPGANVLTF.

The V gene is TRBV15, the J gene TRBJ2-1; TRBD2 matches at 11 bases. Trimming cost V 1 base and J 5 bases; bases outside gene matches: 1. CDR1 is LNHNV and CDR2 is YYDKDF in the germline V gene (reference sequence). The CDR3 loop spans 15 amino acids. The CDR3 DNA sequence: TGTGCCACCAGCAGAGGACTAGCGGGAAACAATGAGCAGTTCTTC. Residues: CATSRGLAGNNEQFF.

V and J are TRBV20-1 and TRBJ1-2; no firm D call. The germline V gene has CDR1 DFQATT and CDR2 SNEGSKA (reference sequence). The CDR3 is 13 residues long. V lost 3 bases, J lost 6 bases, and 14 bases lay in between. CDR3 region: CSASIQDRHGYTF. The CDR3 nucleotides read TGCAGTGCTAGTATCCAGGATCGGCATGGCTACACCTTC.

This sequence joins TRBV7-8 and TRBJ1-1; D may be TRBD1 (6 bases). The CDR3 spans 13 residues. From germline, CDR1 is SGHVS and CDR2 FQNEAQ. The germline V and J ends were trimmed by 0 bases and 11 bases, with 13 bases remaining between them. The CDR3 DNA reads as TGTGCCAGCAGCTTAGCGGAAGGGGGATACGCTTTCTTT. Protein sequence: CASSLAEGGYAFF. Full variable domain (rest looked up from reference TRBV7-8 and TRBJ1-1): GAGVSQSPRYKVAKRGQDVALRCDPISGHVSLFWYQQALGQGPEFLTYFQNEAQLDKSGLPSDRFFAERPEGSVSTLKIQRTQQEDSAVYLCASSLAEGGYAFFGQGTRLTVV.

V gene TRBV19 combines with J gene TRBJ1-1; D is possibly TRBD1 (6 bases). There are 16 residues in the CDR3. The V and J ends lost 5 bases and 3 bases respectively, with 19 bases between them. Germline CDR1 is LNHDA and CDR2 is SQIVND (reference sequence). The CDR3 region has the DNA TGTGCCAGTAGTGCGTCGGACAGAGGGTTCGACACTGAAGCTTTCTTT. It specifies CASSASDRGFDTEAFF.

This rearrangement joins TRBV10-3 to TRBJ2-7, with D possibly being TRBD2 (6 bases). V was trimmed by 2 bases and J by 4 bases, leaving 9 bases between them. Germline lookup yields CDR1 ENHRY and CDR2 SYGVKD. The CDR3 loop spans 13 amino acids. This CDR3 is CAISEAGTYEQYF. The CDR3 DNA reads as TGTGCCATCAGTGAGGCAGGGACTTACGAGCAGTACTTC.

This chain links TRBV10-3 with TRBJ1-1; D is uncertain. This CDR3 contains 12 residues. CDR1 ENHRY and CDR2 SYGVKD come from the germline V gene. V gave up 10 bases and J gave up 2 bases, with 11 bases separating them. The CDR3 bases are TGTGCCACCACGGGTTCCAACACTGAAGCTTTCTTT. This sequence encodes CATTGSNTEAFF.